This T cell receptor beta chain comes out of a study of T cells in Graves' hyperthyroidism and ophthalmopathy. The study's findings and limits: Prediction of ophthalmopathy progression came a median around 6.1 months pre-onset.

Comment on this clonotype: The antigen remains unidentified.

Thyroid ultrasound and orbital computed tomography, with clinical symptoms and serum thyroxine and TRAb, informed diagnoses. It was RNA transcripts that yielded the amplified TCR beta CDR3 regions. An initial round of RT-PCR targeting the TCR CDR3 relied on the HTBI primer set. TCRdb reanalysed the multiplex PCR reads using MiXCR and keeps one entry per CDR3 protein. The repertoire holds 500,000 to 600,000 distinct CDR3 sequences, with roughly 45% as singletons. Germline CDR1 ENHRY, CDR2 SYGVKD. V lost 11 bases and J 5 bases, leaving 12 bases between the germline ends. The CDR3 covers 11 residues. The sequence derives from an adult woman with Graves' disease, either hyperthyroidism or ophthalmopathy (not recorded which). This rearrangement joins TRBV10-3 to TRBJ2-5; weak D call: TRBD2 (5 bases). Material: peripheral blood or thyroid tissue (not recorded which). CDR3 nucleotides: TGTGCCCTAGTGGGAGAGGAGACCCAGTACTTC. Protein product: CALVGEETQYF.